In its sample, the clone carrying this T cell receptor beta chain was seen many times. This record belongs to a study of regulatory T cells in long-lasting Graves disease. V lost 1 base and J 3 bases, leaving 7 bases between the germline ends. This CDR3 is 14 amino acids long. The germline V gene has CDR1 SGHTA and CDR2 FQGTGA. Time point here: newly diagnosed GD, antithyroid drugs for less than 3 months. Extracted RNA from PBMCs served as the source of the TCR library. Each of the patients was recruited from an endocrinology department situated in Xi'an, China. According to the study, TCR beta libraries were built with iRepertoire HTBI primers and CDR3-region Arm-PCR. In TCRdb, the multiplex PCR reads were re-called with MiXCR into one record per CDR3 protein. This sample has some 450,000 distinct CDR3 sequences; 15% to 20% occur once, and the top ten carry about 10%. These data are also associated with another study on T cells in Graves' hyperthyroidism and ophthalmopathy. That paper adds: Stable disease denoted Graves' hyperthyroidism without ophthalmopathy progression within 18 months.

Specimen: peripheral blood mononuclear cells (PBMCs), collected at new diagnosis, from a patient treated with antithyroid drugs. This chain uses TRBV7-3 with TRBJ2-1; D call uncertain. The source of this sequence is a woman younger than 45 with Graves disease. The CDR3 region is CASSLRLLYNEQFF. The CDR3, as DNA: TGTGCCAGCAGCTTAAGACTTCTCTACAATGAGCAGTTCTTC.